One sample yielded the 30 T cell receptor beta chains listed below, sequenced in a study of cytomegalovirus exposure and HLA in healthy donors. The PCR had 60 Vbeta and 13 Jbeta primers. Profiling relied on immunoSEQ multiplex PCR, and the TCRdb table lists in-frame clones only, not all of them. Of more than 95,000 clones in the sample, approximately 78% were seen once. The sequenced material came from PBMCs. The origin of the receptors is a man aged 25 to 45 in good health and CMV-seropositive.

The chain employs TRBV4-2 and TRBJ2-1; no firm D call. V was shortened by 1 base and J by 3 bases, with 7 bases between the two germline ends. Germline CDR1 is LGHNA and CDR2 is YNFKEQ. The length of the CDR3 is 14 residues. CDR3 sequence reads: CASSQGGVYNEQFF. The CDR3 DNA reads TGTGCCAGCAGCCAAGGAGGAGTCTACAATGAGCAGTTCTTC.

The chain employs TRBV6-6 and TRBJ2-1; 10 bases map to TRBD1. The J segment lost 8 bases and the V segment lost 0 bases, leaving 4 bases of the junction unmatched. This CDR3 contains 15 residues. The V gene's germline CDR1 is MNHNY and CDR2 SVGAGI (reference sequence). The CDR3 bases are TGTGCCAGCAGTTACTCGAGGGACAGGGGCCATGAGCAGTTCTTC. Amino acids: CASSYSRDRGHEQFF.

This clone was detected a few times. The chain joins TRBV9 to TRBJ1-1, with 8 bases lining up with TRBD1. J lost 0 bases, V lost 3 bases, and 4 bases had no gene match. The CDR3 length is 15 residues. The germline V gene has CDR1 SGDLS and CDR2 YYNGEE. This CDR3 reads CASSASGGLNTEAFF. CDR3 DNA sequence: TGTGCCAGCAGCGCCTCAGGGGGCCTGAACACTGAAGCTTTCTTT.

J is TRBJ1-2 and V is TRBV10-3; TRBD1 agrees at 8 bases. Germline V gene lookup returns CDR1 ENHRY and CDR2 SYGVKD. With V trimmed by 2 bases and J by 6 bases, 5 bases remained unmatched. This CDR3 is built from 14 residues. The CDR3: CAISEGQGPDGYTF. CDR3 nucleotide sequence: TGTGCCATCAGTGAGGGACAGGGACCTGATGGCTACACCTTC.

V and J are TRBV30 and TRBJ2-6; no reliable D call. The CDR3 extends over 13 amino acids. CDR1 and CDR2 from the germline V gene are GTSNPN and SVGIG (reference sequence). The V and J ends lost 4 bases and 3 bases respectively, with 7 bases between them. The CDR3 region is CAWTRVGANVLTF. The CDR3 nucleotides read TGTGCCTGGACCCGGGTTGGGGCCAACGTCCTGACTTTC.

This clone turned up a few times. This rearrangement joins TRBV4-3 to TRBJ2-2, with 11 bases identical to TRBD1. The length of the CDR3 is 17 residues. CDR1 and CDR2 from the germline V gene are LGHNA and YSLEER. V lost 2 bases, J lost 3 bases, and 5 bases stayed unmatched. The chain's CDR3 is CASSQSRDRGDTGELFF. The CDR3 nucleotides read TGCGCCAGCAGCCAAAGCCGGGACAGGGGGGACACCGGGGAGCTGTTTTTT.

V gene TRBV10-1 combines with J gene TRBJ2-2, with D maybe TRBD2 (5 bases). CDR1 and CDR2 from the germline V gene are WNHNN and SYGVQD (reference sequence). With 1 base removed from V and 6 bases from J, the gap between germline ends came to 12 bases. The CDR3 loop spans 15 amino acids. The CDR3 DNA follows: TGCGCCAGCAGTGAGTGGGGAGTTTCCCCCGGGGAGCTGTTTTTT. Amino acids: CASSEWGVSPGELFF.

This chain connects TRBV13 to TRBJ2-3, with TRBD2 identical over 7 bases. V lost 5 bases and J lost 6; bases outside the gene matches: 17. The CDR3 spans 17 residues. Germline CDR1 PRHDT, CDR2 FYEKMQ (reference sequence). CDR3 nucleotides: TGTGCCAGCAGCCCCCCGGGGGTAGCGGGTAAAGTGGATACGCAGTATTTT. It encodes CASSPPGVAGKVDTQYF. The whole variable domain, filled in from reference TRBV13 and TRBJ2-3, reads AAGVIQSPRHLIKEKRETATLKCYPIPRHDTVYWYQQGPGQDPQFLISFYEKMQSDKGSIPDRFSAQQFSDYHSELNMSSLELGDSALYFCASSPPGVAGKVDTQYFGPGTRLTVL.

V gene TRBV7-4 combines with J gene TRBJ1-4, with 10 bases aligning to TRBD1. CDR3 length: 20 amino acids. V gave up 6 bases and J gave up 10 bases; unmatched junction bases: 26. In germline, CDR1 is SGHVT, CDR2 SQSDAQ. The chain's CDR3 is CASSHKRPEGGQGFIGKLFF. CDR3 DNA: TGTGCCAGCAGTCACAAGCGCCCAGAAGGGGGACAGGGGTTCATCGGAAAACTGTTTTTT.

This clone was seen once. The genes are TRBV11-2 and TRBJ2-1, with D perhaps matching TRBD2 (5 bases). Germline values: CDR1 SGHAT, CDR2 FQNNGV. Trimming took off 1 base at V and 7 bases at J, with 11 bases between the two ends. The CDR3 loop spans 14 amino acids. The CDR3 bases are TGTGCCAGCAGCTTAGTTCAGCGGCTTAATGAGCAGTTCTTC. It yields the protein CASSLVQRLNEQFF.

This rearrangement joins TRBV2 to TRBJ1-1; TRBD1 agrees at 9 bases. V was pared by 4 bases and J by 6 bases, with 6 bases of the junction left unmatched. The CDR3 totals 14 residues. CDR1 and CDR2 (germline): SNHLY, FYNNEI. The CDR3 sequence: CASSADRGRAEAFF. In DNA form, the CDR3 reads TGTGCCAGCAGTGCGGACAGGGGTAGGGCTGAAGCTTTCTTT.

Written as DNA, the CDR3 is TGTGCCAGCAGCTTGAGGAGGGCGGGAGGAGCCTACGAGCAGTACTTC. As protein: CASSLRRAGGAYEQYF. The rearrangement links TRBV5-6 to TRBJ2-7; 8 positions match TRBD2. J lost 2 bases, V lost 1 base, and 8 bases had no gene match. This CDR3 region has 16 residues. From germline, CDR1 is SGHDT and CDR2 YYEEEE.

This clone has only one observation. V usage is TRBV29-1 and J usage is TRBJ2-1; perhaps TRBD1 as D (6 bases). The CDR3 contains 13 residues. Germline V gene lookup returns CDR1 SQVTM and CDR2 ANQGSEA. Trimming removed 3 bases from V and 5 bases from J, with 11 bases in between. In DNA, the CDR3 is TGCAGCGTTGATCAGGGGTTGAACAATGAGCAGTTCTTC. Translated, it gives CSVDQGLNNEQFF.

This clone was found a few times. This chain connects TRBV6-1 to TRBJ1-5; 8 bases map to TRBD1. The CDR3 covers 15 residues. Germline loops: CDR1 MNHNS, CDR2 SASEGT. Trimming at V came to 0 bases and at J to 11 bases, leaving 9 bases not matched to a gene. In nucleotides, the CDR3 is TGTGCCAGCAGTGAAGCCGGGACAGGCCGCGTCTCCCAGCATTTT. Amino acid sequence: CASSEAGTGRVSQHF.

In its sample, this clone was seen once. The gene calls are TRBV28 and TRBJ2-6; no reliable D call. Germline V lookup: CDR1 MDHEN, CDR2 SYDVKM. Trimming took 3 bases from V and 1 from J, leaving 7 bases between them. The CDR3 spans 15 residues. The CDR3 spells CASSFRLSGANVLTF. In nucleotides, the CDR3 is TGTGCCAGCAGTTTCCGGTTATCTGGGGCCAACGTCCTGACTTTC.

This chain links TRBV4-2 with TRBJ2-7; D is ambiguous. Germline values: CDR1 LGHNA, CDR2 YNFKEQ. Trimming removed 1 base from V and 0 bases from J, with 13 bases in between. The CDR3 has 16 residues. CDR3: CASSQGNWALSYEQYF. In DNA form, the CDR3 reads TGTGCCAGCAGCCAAGGAAACTGGGCGCTCTCCTACGAGCAGTACTTC.

The chain uses TRBV30 and TRBJ2-1; 12 bases fit TRBD2. V lost 0 bases, J lost 8 bases, and 14 bases stayed unmatched. The CDR3 has 18 residues. Germline V gives CDR1 GTSNPN, CDR2 SVGIG (reference sequence). The CDR3: CAWSVVFRASGRGDEQFF. The CDR3 DNA reads TGTGCCTGGAGTGTAGTTTTCCGCGCTAGCGGGAGGGGCGATGAGCAGTTCTTC.

The chain is built from TRBV4-1 and TRBJ2-3; D uncertain. V lost 3 bases and J lost 2, with 21 bases in between. Germline CDR1 and CDR2: MGHRA and YSYEKL. The CDR3 is 18 residues long. CDR3 nucleotides: TGCGCCAGCAGCCACAAGAAGTCTACAGTTGCGATCACAGATACGCAGTATTTT. Translated: CASSHKKSTVAITDTQYF.

The chain uses TRBV6-4 and TRBJ1-5; D may be TRBD1 (6 bases). The CDR3 length is 13 residues. The germline gives CDR1 MRHNA, CDR2 SNTAGT. V was clipped by 7 bases and J by 1 base, with 8 bases between them. The CDR3 bases are TGTGCCAGCACCGGGACAAGCAATCAGCCCCAGCATTTT. Its protein product is CASTGTSNQPQHF.

The chain uses TRBV10-2 and TRBJ1-1; 9 bases are shared with TRBD1. The CDR3 totals 12 residues. Germline V gives CDR1 WSHSY, CDR2 SAAADI. With V trimmed by 7 bases and J by 7 bases, 4 bases remained unmatched. In nucleotides, the CDR3 is TGCGCCAGCAACAGGGGGCAGAATGAAGCTTTCTTT. This codes for CASNRGQNEAFF.

The gene calls are TRBV29-1 and TRBJ2-3; TRBD1 might be the D (5 bases). V was cut by 6 bases and J by 8 bases, with 21 bases left in between. Germline V gives CDR1 SQVTM, CDR2 ANQGSEA. The CDR3 has 14 residues. Here the CDR3 reads CSVSVQALTGTQYF. The CDR3 nucleotides are TGCAGCGTGTCTGTACAGGCCCTCACGGGTACGCAGTATTTT.

The chain has TRBV5-5 and TRBJ2-7; 12 nucleotides align to TRBD1. Trimming removed 2 bases from V and 4 bases from J; junction bases left unmatched: 4. The CDR3 is 15 amino acids. Germline V gene lookup returns CDR1 SGHKS and CDR2 YYEKEE (reference sequence). CDR3 sequence (DNA): TGTGCCAGCAGCTTCGGGACAGGGGGCGCGTACGAGCAGTACTTC. It translates to CASSFGTGGAYEQYF.

The chain links TRBV14 to TRBJ2-2, with TRBD1 matching over 9 bases. Trimming removed 5 bases from V and 0 bases from J; junction bases left unmatched: 7. Germline CDR1 reads SGHDN; CDR2 reads FVKESK. The CDR3 covers 17 residues. The CDR3 here is CASSYPGTGPNTGELFF. DNA of the CDR3: TGTGCCAGCAGCTACCCGGGGACAGGGCCGAACACCGGGGAGCTGTTTTTT.

The rearrangement links TRBV4-1 to TRBJ1-5; D uncertain. The germline CDR1 and CDR2 sequences are MGHRA and YSYEKL. The CDR3 has 13 residues. V dropped 0 bases and J dropped 5 bases, with 5 bases sitting between them. CDR3 bases: TGCGCCAGCAGCCAAGACTACGATCAGCCCCAGCATTTT. It is translated as CASSQDYDQPQHF.

The V gene is TRBV2, the J gene TRBJ2-5, with D possibly TRBD1 on 6 matching bases. The CDR3 spans 11 residues. Per the germline V gene, CDR1 is SNHLY and CDR2 is FYNNEI. Between the trimmed V and J ends, which lost 10 bases and 4 bases, there was a span of 10 bases. In DNA, the CDR3 is TGTGCCACACAGGGCCGAGAGACCCAGTACTTC. Its protein is CATQGRETQYF.

J is TRBJ2-7 and V is TRBV18; 8 nucleotides align to TRBD1. The CDR3 is 13 residues long. V trimming: 5 bases; J trimming: 9 bases; junction bases outside the gene matches: 9. Germline V CDR1 and CDR2: KGHSH, LQKENI. The CDR3 region has the DNA TGTGCCAGCTCATCAGGGGGCGAGTTCGGGCAGTACTTC. Its translation is CASSSGGEFGQYF.

The chain recombines TRBV7-2 with TRBJ1-1, with D possibly TRBD1 on 5 matching bases. The CDR3 has 12 residues. Trimming cost V 6 bases and J 4 bases, with 9 bases left between them. Germline-derived CDR1 and CDR2 are SGHTA and FQGNSA. CDR3 sequence reads: CASSWGSTEAFF. Here the CDR3 DNA reads TGTGCCAGCAGTTGGGGCAGCACTGAAGCTTTCTTT.

This clone was recorded a few times. The genes are TRBV6-5 and TRBJ2-3; 7 nucleotides line up with TRBD2. V lost 5 bases, J lost 6 bases, and 11 bases stayed unmatched. In germline, CDR1 is MNHEY, CDR2 SVGAGI. The CDR3 loop spans 15 amino acids. The CDR3 bases are TGTGCCAGCAGTCCCAGGACGGGGGGTAGCGATACGCAGTATTTT. Its translation: CASSPRTGGSDTQYF.

The chain is built from TRBV7-6 and TRBJ2-1, with 11 bases identical to TRBD2. The trim removed 3 bases at V and 6 bases at J, leaving 22 bases unmatched. CDR1 and CDR2 (germline): SGHVS, FNYEAQ. The CDR3 spans 21 residues. The CDR3 reads CASSLSPRNSGRAFVTNEQFF. CDR3 in DNA: TGTGCCAGCAGCTTGAGTCCACGAAATAGCGGGAGGGCCTTTGTTACCAATGAGCAGTTCTTC.

The V call is TRBV11-2, the J call TRBJ2-7; 10 bases line up with TRBD1. Germline V lookup: CDR1 SGHAT, CDR2 FQNNGV. V lost 0 bases, J lost 4 bases, and 6 bases stayed unmatched. The CDR3 spans 16 residues. The CDR3 DNA reads as TGTGCCAGCAGCTTAGAGGGACAGGGGTGGAAGTACGAGCAGTACTTC. Translating it yields CASSLEGQGWKYEQYF. Looking up the rest from reference TRBV11-2 and TRBJ2-7 gives the full variable domain: EAGVAQSPRYKIIEKRQSVAFWCNPISGHATLYWYQQILGQGPKLLIQFQNNGVVDDSQLPKDRFSAERLKGVDSTLKIQPAKLEDSAVYLCASSLEGQGWKYEQYFGPGTRLTVT.